These 28 T cell receptor beta chains were all obtained from the same sample, sequenced in a study of blood T cell repertoires in COVID-19. Sequencing used immunoSEQ multiplex PCR; TCRdb keeps in-frame clones, though not all of them. The data hold about 150,000 clones, with more than 65% observed a single time. The sequenced material came from peripheral blood. The source of these receptors is a woman between 45 and 60 years old with acute or convalescent COVID-19.

The chain combines TRBV24-1 with TRBJ1-4; D perhaps matches TRBD1 (6 bases). Germline V lookup: CDR1 KGHDR, CDR2 SFDVKD. The V end lost 8 bases, the J end lost 2 bases, and 14 bases lay between the germline ends. The CDR3 runs to 15 residues. Here the CDR3 DNA reads TGTGCCACCACCACAGGGCGTGGGACTAATGAAAAACTGTTTTTT. It specifies CATTTGRGTNEKLFF.

V and J are TRBV4-1 and TRBJ2-7; TRBD2 matches 8 bases. This CDR3 comprises 15 residues. The J segment lost 3 bases and the V segment lost 4 bases, leaving 8 bases of the junction unmatched. Germline V gene lookup returns CDR1 MGHRA and CDR2 YSYEKL. CDR3 DNA: TGCGCCAGCAGCCTAAAATCGGGACTAGACTACGAGCAGTACTTC. It yields the protein CASSLKSGLDYEQYF.

This clone was counted once. The V and J genes are TRBV13 and TRBJ2-3, with D possibly TRBD1 on 5 matching bases. V dropped 5 bases and J dropped 5 bases, with 14 bases sitting between them. Germline CDR1 is PRHDT and CDR2 is FYEKMQ (reference sequence). The CDR3 is made up of 14 amino acids. CDR3: CASSPGRAEDTQYF. The CDR3 DNA follows: TGTGCCAGCAGCCCAGGCAGGGCCGAAGATACGCAGTATTTT.

V is TRBV11-1 and J is TRBJ2-5; the match to TRBD2 covers 11 bases. Looked up from germline, CDR1 is SGHAT and CDR2 is FQDESV (reference sequence). The CDR3 consists of 15 residues. After removal of 5 bases from V and 2 bases from J, the junction contained 4 bases not matched to a gene. This chain's CDR3 is CASSGLAGGQETQYF. CDR3 in DNA: TGTGCCAGCAGCGGGCTAGCGGGAGGACAAGAGACCCAGTACTTC.

The rearrangement uses TRBV5-1 and TRBJ1-4; the D gene is possibly TRBD1 (5 bases). Between the trimmed V and J ends, which lost 3 bases and 7 bases, there was a span of 13 bases. The germline gives CDR1 SGHRS, CDR2 YFSETQ. This CDR3 has 14 residues. CDR3 bases: TGCGCCAGCAGCTACGGGGGGATGGGTGAAAAACTGTTTTTT. It yields the protein CASSYGGMGEKLFF.

The chain recombines TRBV10-2 with TRBJ1-1; no definite D call. V was trimmed by 1 base and J by 7 bases, leaving 7 bases between them. The CDR3 sequence is 12 residues long. From germline, CDR1 is WSHSY and CDR2 SAAADI. The CDR3 sequence: CASSEFGLEAFF. In DNA, the CDR3 is TGCGCCAGCAGTGAGTTCGGACTTGAAGCTTTCTTT.

The chain links TRBV6-1 to TRBJ1-2, with no clear D. This CDR3 is 13 amino acids long. Germline-derived CDR1 and CDR2 are MNHNS and SASEGT. Trimming pared 1 base from V and 4 bases from J, leaving 7 bases between. CDR3 amino acids: CASSEERIYGYTF. The CDR3 nucleotides read TGTGCCAGCAGTGAAGAGAGAATCTATGGCTACACCTTC.

V gene TRBV18 combines with J gene TRBJ2-1; 14 bases line up with TRBD2. The CDR3 runs to 16 residues. Germline loops: CDR1 KGHSH, CDR2 LQKENI. The junction had 6 bases not matched to a gene; V was cut back by 3 bases and J by 8 bases. The DNA for the CDR3 is TGTGCCAGCTCACCGCTGGGACTAGCGGGAGTCGATGAGCAGTTCTTC. Translated, it gives CASSPLGLAGVDEQFF. Full variable domain (rest looked up from reference TRBV18 and TRBJ2-1): NAGVMQNPRHLVRRRGQEARLRCSPMKGHSHVYWYRQLPEEGLKFMVYLQKENIIDESGMPKERFSAEFPKEGPSILRIQQVVRGDSAAYFCASSPLGLAGVDEQFFGPGTRLTVL.

This clone was recorded once. The chain carries TRBV10-3 and TRBJ2-5; 9 bases align to TRBD2. The CDR3 sequence is 17 residues long. V was pared by 3 bases and J by 3 bases, with 11 bases of the junction left unmatched. CDR1 is ENHRY, CDR2 SYGVKD, per germline. The CDR3 bases are TGTGCCATCAGTGATCGGGGGGGCGCTAGCGGGGAAGAGACCCAGTACTTC. It encodes CAISDRGGASGEETQYF.

This clone showed up just a few times. The chain combines TRBV11-3 with TRBJ2-7; tentative D call: TRBD1 (6 bases). V lost 5 bases, J lost 2 bases, and 19 bases lay in between. In germline, CDR1 is SGHNT, CDR2 YENEEA. The length of the CDR3 is 16 residues. The CDR3, as DNA: TGTGCCAGCAGCCAGGGTACAGGGAATTTGGCCTACGAGCAGTACTTC. Encoded protein: CASSQGTGNLAYEQYF.

V is TRBV7-8 and J is TRBJ1-6; D unresolved. Germline CDR1 is SGHVS and CDR2 is FQNEAQ. The V and J ends lost 2 bases and 6 bases respectively, with 5 bases between them. The CDR3 totals 13 residues. The CDR3 bases are TGTGCCAGCAGCTTACAAGCTAATTCACCCCTCCACTTT. This translates into CASSLQANSPLHF.

The chain has TRBV6-2 or TRBV6-3 and TRBJ2-5; 9 bases fit TRBD2. Per the germline V gene, CDR1 is MNHEY and CDR2 is SVGEGT. V lost 0 bases to trimming and J lost 6 bases; unmatched junction nucleotides: 8. The CDR3 totals 16 residues. CDR3: CASSYSTLAGVQTQYF. The CDR3 nucleotides read TGTGCCAGCAGTTACTCGACGTTAGCGGGGGTACAGACCCAGTACTTC.

The chain uses TRBV20-1 and TRBJ1-5; a possible D gene is TRBD1 (5 bases). CDR1 and CDR2 from the germline V gene are DFQATT and SNEGSKA (reference sequence). The V end lost 3 bases, the J end lost 1 base, and 16 bases lay between the germline ends. The CDR3 runs 16 residues. CDR3 protein: CSASRQGDASNQPQHF. The CDR3 region has the DNA TGCAGTGCTAGTCGGCAGGGTGACGCCAGCAATCAGCCCCAGCATTTT.

Note on this clone: This sample also contains other DNA sequences that code for the same CDR3. The J gene is TRBJ2-5, the V gene TRBV9; D remains ambiguous. This CDR3 is built from 14 residues. Germline V gene data show CDR1 as SGDLS and CDR2 as YYNGEE. V lost 0 bases and J lost 2, with 8 bases in between. CDR3 nucleotides: TGTGCCAGCAGCGTAGCCGGCGGACAAGAGACCCAGTACTTC. As protein: CASSVAGGQETQYF.

This clone was seen a handful of times. This rearrangement joins TRBV7-2 to TRBJ2-1; D possibly corresponds to TRBD1 (6 bases). Germline V gives CDR1 SGHTA, CDR2 FQGNSA. The germline V and J ends were trimmed by 2 bases and 7 bases, with 12 bases remaining between them. The CDR3 loop spans 14 amino acids. CDR3 DNA sequence: TGTGCCAGCAGCTTATCCACAGGGCCAAATGAGCAGTTCTTC. Protein: CASSLSTGPNEQFF.

The rearrangement links TRBV18 to TRBJ2-5; TRBD2 matches 11 bases. Per the germline V gene, CDR1 is KGHSH and CDR2 is LQKENI. V shed 3 bases and J 1 base; nucleotides not matched to a gene: 4. The CDR3 covers 16 residues. The CDR3 sequence: CASSPRLAGTQETQYF. CDR3 sequence (DNA): TGTGCCAGCTCACCGAGACTAGCGGGGACCCAAGAGACCCAGTACTTC.

The rearrangement joins TRBV13 to TRBJ1-1; weak D call: TRBD1 (5 bases). V lost 2 bases and J 6 bases, leaving 19 bases between the germline ends. The germline gives CDR1 PRHDT, CDR2 FYEKMQ (reference sequence). The CDR3 is made up of 16 amino acids. CDR3 nucleotide sequence: TGTGCCAGCAGCTTATTCCCATCTGGTAAACAGGCTGAAGCTTTCTTT. Residues: CASSLFPSGKQAEAFF.

This clone was picked up one time. The chain employs TRBV5-4 and TRBJ1-4; D is possibly TRBD1 (5 bases). CDR3 length equals 14 residues. CDR1 is SGHNT and CDR2 is YYREEE in the germline V gene (reference sequence). V lost 0 bases and J lost 7, with 10 bases in between. The CDR3 protein is CASSLAGISEKLFF. The DNA of the CDR3 is TGTGCCAGCAGCTTGGCAGGGATTTCTGAAAAACTGTTTTTT.

As for this clone: One junction end disagrees with the germline gene, perhaps due to a read error. This chain connects TRBV24-1 to TRBJ2-3; D remains ambiguous. Germline assignment: CDR1 KGHDR and CDR2 SFDVKD. The CDR3 length is 12 residues. The CDR3: CATSDFTDTQYF. As DNA, the CDR3 is TGTGCCACCAGTGATTTCACAGATACGCAATATTTT.

The gene calls are TRBV28 and TRBJ1-2; 10 positions agree with TRBD1. Germline CDR1 reads MDHEN; CDR2 reads SYDVKM. V was clipped by 4 bases and J by 8 bases; unmatched bases: 7. The CDR3 runs to 14 residues. As DNA, the CDR3 is TGTGCCAGCAGTTCGGGACAGGGGCGAGACGGCTACACCTTC. It codes for CASSSGQGRDGYTF.

The CDR3 DNA reads TGTGCCAGCTCCCCCCGCAGGGGGCAGGAGACCGGGGAGCTGTTTTTT. It yields the protein CASSPRRGQETGELFF. The rearrangement uses TRBV18 and TRBJ2-2; 8 nucleotides match TRBD1. The V and J ends lost 6 bases and 5 bases, in that order; junction bases with no gene match: 11. This CDR3 has 16 amino acids. Per the germline V gene, CDR1 is KGHSH and CDR2 is LQKENI.

The chain couples TRBV5-1 to TRBJ2-1; TRBD2 agrees at 12 bases. Germline CDR1 SGHRS, CDR2 YFSETQ. This CDR3 has 14 residues. V was clipped by 4 bases and J by 12 bases; unmatched bases: 8. In DNA form, the CDR3 reads TGCGCCAGCAGCGCGCCGACTAGCGGGAGTGCGCAGTTCTTC. It yields the protein CASSAPTSGSAQFF.

The chain has TRBV29-1 and TRBJ1-2; D gene unclear. The CDR3 sequence is 11 residues long. Germline V lookup: CDR1 SQVTM, CDR2 ANQGSEA. V was pared by 6 bases and J by 4 bases, with 9 bases between. CDR3 region: CSVPGPYGYTF. CDR3 in DNA: TGCAGCGTGCCAGGTCCCTATGGCTACACCTTC.

In nucleotides, the CDR3 is TGTGCCAGCAGCTTACAGCGGGGGGGCCATAATGAGCAGTTCTTC. Translated: CASSLQRGGHNEQFF. The rearrangement links TRBV11-2 to TRBJ2-1, with TRBD2 identical over 10 bases. V dropped 2 bases and J dropped 7; count of bases not matched to a gene: 5. The germline V gene has CDR1 SGHAT and CDR2 FQNNGV. This CDR3 comprises 15 residues.

The rearrangement uses TRBV24-1 and TRBJ2-7, with 9 bases identical to TRBD2. Looked up from germline, CDR1 is KGHDR and CDR2 is SFDVKD. V was clipped by 3 bases and J by 2 bases; unmatched bases: 4. The CDR3 runs 15 residues. DNA for the CDR3: TGTGCCACCAGTGATGGACTAGCGAGTACCTACGAGCAGTACTTC. It encodes CATSDGLASTYEQYF.

V gene TRBV7-2 combines with J gene TRBJ1-6; no clear D gene. V was pared by 1 base and J by 3 bases, with 13 bases between. Per germline, CDR1 SGHTA and CDR2 FQGNSA. The CDR3 is 17 amino acids. For the CDR3, the DNA is TGTGCCAGCAGCTTAGGACCCTCCGGGAGCTATAATTCACCCCTCCACTTT. Its protein product is CASSLGPSGSYNSPLHF.

The chain couples TRBV12-3 or TRBV12-4 to TRBJ1-1; D gene unclear. The V end was cut by 1 base, the J end by 10 bases, with 10 bases between. This CDR3 has 12 residues. Here the CDR3 reads CASSLGPARAFF. For the CDR3, the DNA is TGTGCCAGCAGTTTAGGGCCTGCACGAGCTTTCTTT.

A few counts support this clone. The chain uses TRBV6-5 and TRBJ2-2; weak D call: TRBD1 (6 bases). The CDR3 covers 15 residues. V lost 6 bases, J lost 3 bases, and 14 bases lay in between. Looked up from germline, CDR1 is MNHEY and CDR2 is SVGAGI. Here the CDR3 reads CASSGQTSDTGELFF. The CDR3, as DNA: TGTGCCAGCAGCGGACAGACCTCTGACACCGGGGAGCTGTTTTTT.